The rows below give T cell receptor beta chains drawn from one sample of a study of cytomegalovirus exposure and HLA in healthy donors. Clones were read by immunoSEQ multiplex PCR, and TCRdb kept only the in-frame ones, dropping some. In the table there are over 85,000 clones, around 86% of which are singletons. The sample taken for sequencing was PBMCs. The receptors here all came from a man between 40 and 49 years old in good health and CMV-seronegative. The CDR3 runs from the conserved cysteine through the conserved F or W. A D gene is named only where the DNA matches it firmly. Some rows mark clone size as missing; the rest say once, few, many or name a class of expanded clone.

v_gene: TRBV6-1
j_gene: TRBJ2-1
abundance: NA
d_gene: TRBD2
CDR3aa: CASSESGLAEFF
CDR3nt: TGTGCCAGCAGTGAATCGGGCCTAGCGGAATTCTTC

v_gene: TRBV11-2
j_gene: TRBJ1-1
abundance: NA
d_gene: TRBD1
CDR3aa: CASSSGTANTEAFF
CDR3nt: TGTGCCAGCAGCTCCGGGACAGCAAACACTGAAGCTTTCTTT

v_gene: TRBV19
j_gene: TRBJ1-1
abundance: NA
d_gene: TRBD1
CDR3aa: CASSIRQGATEAFF
CDR3nt: TGTGCCAGTAGTATTCGACAGGGGGCTACTGAAGCTTTCTTT

v_gene: TRBV28
j_gene: TRBJ1-4
abundance: NA
d_gene: NA
CDR3aa: CASSFPAAGGKLFF
CDR3nt: TGTGCCAGCAGTTTCCCGGCCGCGGGAGGAAAACTGTTTTTT

v_gene: TRBV2
j_gene: TRBJ1-2
abundance: NA
d_gene: NA
CDR3aa: CASRERGGYTF
CDR3nt: TGTGCCAGCAGGGAAAGGGGGGGCTACACCTTC

v_gene: TRBV10-3
j_gene: TRBJ1-5
abundance: NA
d_gene: TRBD1
CDR3aa: CATSLGTGGSGQPQHF
CDR3nt: TGTGCCACCAGTCTCGGAACAGGGGGCTCAGGACAGCCCCAGCATTTT

v_gene: TRBV11-3
j_gene: TRBJ1-6
abundance: NA
d_gene: NA
CDR3aa: CASSLDRGRGYVNSPLHF
CDR3nt: TGTGCCAGCAGCTTAGATCGGGGCAGGGGTTATGTCAATTCACCCCTCCACTTT

v_gene: TRBV5-4
j_gene: TRBJ1-1
abundance: NA
d_gene: NA
CDR3aa: CASSLENPGATEAFF
CDR3nt: TGTGCCAGCAGCTTGGAGAACCCAGGGGCCACTGAAGCTTTCTTT

v_gene: TRBV18
j_gene: TRBJ2-5
abundance: few
d_gene: NA
CDR3aa: CASSPLIGGPETQYF
CDR3nt: TGTGCCAGCTCACCTCTCATCGGTGGGCCTGAGACCCAGTACTTC

v_gene: TRBV6-1
j_gene: TRBJ2-3
abundance: NA
d_gene: TRBD2
CDR3aa: CASAAGGPGTDTQYF
CDR3nt: TGTGCCAGTGCCGCGGGGGGGCCGGGCACAGATACGCAGTATTTT

v_gene: TRBV7-9
j_gene: TRBJ1-6
abundance: NA
d_gene: TRBD1
CDR3aa: CASSFDRGGNSPLHF
CDR3nt: TGTGCCAGCAGCTTCGACAGGGGTGGTAATTCCCCCCTCCACTTT

v_gene: TRBV7-8
j_gene: TRBJ1-4
abundance: few
d_gene: NA
CDR3aa: CASSLGTVDNEKLFF
CDR3nt: TGTGCCAGCAGCTTAGGAACAGTAGATAATGAAAAACTGTTTTTT

v_gene: TRBV6-5
j_gene: TRBJ1-1
abundance: NA
d_gene: NA
CDR3aa: CASSIAGRGRTEAFF
CDR3nt: TGTGCCAGCAGTATCGCGGGGAGGGGAAGAACTGAAGCTTTCTTT

v_gene: TRBV6-4
j_gene: TRBJ2-1
abundance: NA
d_gene: TRBD2
CDR3aa: CASSLAGGPPYEQFF
CDR3nt: TGTGCCAGCAGCCTAGCGGGGGGGCCCCCCTATGAGCAGTTCTTC

v_gene: TRBV2
j_gene: TRBJ2-5
abundance: NA
d_gene: TRBD2
CDR3aa: CASSHGLAGGKETQYF
CDR3nt: TGTGCCAGCAGCCATGGACTAGCGGGGGGAAAAGAGACCCAGTACTTC

v_gene: TRBV4-3
j_gene: TRBJ1-5
abundance: NA
d_gene: NA
CDR3aa: CASSLGTGVGPQHF
CDR3nt: TGCGCCAGCAGCCTCGGGACGGGGGTCGGGCCCCAGCATTTT

v_gene: TRBV2
j_gene: TRBJ2-1
abundance: NA
d_gene: NA
CDR3aa: CASSGPTGGPYNEQFF
CDR3nt: TGTGCCAGCAGTGGGCCTACTGGCGGGCCGTACAATGAGCAGTTCTTC

v_gene: TRBV19
j_gene: TRBJ2-6
abundance: NA
d_gene: NA
CDR3aa: CASSLPGANVLTF
CDR3nt: TGTGCCAGTAGCCTCCCTGGGGCCAACGTCCTGACTTTC